The source of this T cell receptor beta chain is a study of graft-versus-host responses after intestinal transplantation. For the study at large: Recipients were given multivisceral, liver-intestinal, or isolated intestinal transplants. Whole-study findings and limits: Recipient marrow harbored GvH clones, some of which surfaced first in ileum or blood. The study associated peak circulating GvH clone levels with early post-transplant HvG declines.

J gave up 5 bases and V 2 bases, and 6 bases lay outside the gene matches. Per the germline V gene, CDR1 is SGHNT and CDR2 is YYREEE (reference sequence). CDR3 length: 15 residues. As for this clone: The antigen is not known.

The assay was immunoSEQ multiplex PCR, and TCRdb's table has in-frame clones only and misses some. The table has 89,000 or so clones, roughly 80% seen once. The input for sequencing was unstimulated CD4+ T cells sorted from spleen or lymph node cells, taken before intestinal transplant. The rearrangement links TRBV5-4 to TRBJ1-2; 10 bases line up with TRBD1. The TCR comes from a human donor who received an intestinal transplant. The CDR3 region is CASSLRTGGFYGYTF. The CDR3 DNA is TGTGCCAGCAGCTTACGGACAGGGGGGTTTTATGGCTACACCTTC.